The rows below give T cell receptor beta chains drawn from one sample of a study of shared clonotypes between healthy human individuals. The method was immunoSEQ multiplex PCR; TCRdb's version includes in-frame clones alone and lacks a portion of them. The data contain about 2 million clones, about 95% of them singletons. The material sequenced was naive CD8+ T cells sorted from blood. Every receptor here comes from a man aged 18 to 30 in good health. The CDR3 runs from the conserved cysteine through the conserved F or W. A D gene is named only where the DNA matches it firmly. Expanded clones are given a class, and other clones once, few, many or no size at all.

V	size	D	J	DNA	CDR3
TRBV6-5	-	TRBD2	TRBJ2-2	TGTGCCAGCAGTTACGGACTAGCGGTAAACACCGGGGAGCTGTTTTTT	CASSYGLAVNTGELFF
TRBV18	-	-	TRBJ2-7	TGTGCCAGCTCACCACCAGAGTCCTACGAGCAGTACTTC	CASSPPESYEQYF
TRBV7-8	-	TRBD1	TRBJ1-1	TGTGCCAGCGCAACAGGGGGCTCGAACACTGAAGCTTTCTTT	CASATGGSNTEAFF
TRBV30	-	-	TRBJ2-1	TGTGCCTGGAGTGTACAGGGCAGCCCAAGCTACAATGAGCAGTTCTTC	CAWSVQGSPSYNEQFF
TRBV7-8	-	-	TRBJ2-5	TGTGCCAGCAGCTCCTTCCTCTTGGGGCTAGCGCCGACCCAGTACTTC	CASSSFLLGLAPTQYF
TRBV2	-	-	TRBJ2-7	TGTGCCAGCAGTGCGGCAGGGTCATACGAGCAGTACTTC	CASSAAGSYEQYF
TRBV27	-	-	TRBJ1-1	TGTGCCAGCAGGATACAGGGTTATGACACTGAAGCTTTCTTT	CASRIQGYDTEAFF
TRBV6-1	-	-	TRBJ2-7	TGTGCCAGCAGTTCTAGCCCGACCGTTGGCTACGAGCAGTACTTC	CASSSSPTVGYEQYF
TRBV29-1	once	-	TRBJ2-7	TGCAGCGTTGTTACCGGGACCTACGAGCAGTACTTC	CSVVTGTYEQYF
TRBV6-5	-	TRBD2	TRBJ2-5	TGTGCCAGCAGTACTAGCGGGGGGGCCGGGGAGACCCAGTACTTC	CASSTSGGAGETQYF
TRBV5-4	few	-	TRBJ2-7	TGTTTGGCGAGCGAGCAGTACTTC	CLASEQYF
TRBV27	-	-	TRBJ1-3	TGTGCCAGCAGGGTACAGGCGGGCTCTGGAAACACCATATATTTT	CASRVQAGSGNTIYF
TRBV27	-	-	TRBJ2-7	TGTGCCAGCAGTTCAAGGGCCACCTCGCTGCACGAGCAGTACTTC	CASSSRATSLHEQYF
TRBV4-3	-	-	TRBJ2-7	TGCGCCAGCAGCCAAGATGCTGGAGCACTGGGGGTCCACGAGCAGTACTTC	CASSQDAGALGVHEQYF
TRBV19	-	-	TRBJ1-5	TGTGCCAGTAGTGGGTGGGAGGGTACGGATCAGCCCCAGCATTTT	CASSGWEGTDQPQHF
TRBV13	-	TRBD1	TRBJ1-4	TGTGCCAGCAGCTACGGACAGGGGGCTAATGAAAAACTGTTTTTT	CASSYGQGANEKLFF
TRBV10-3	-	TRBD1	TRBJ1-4	TGTGCCATCAGTGATTTGGACAGGGTCGAAAAACTGTTTTTT	CAISDLDRVEKLFF
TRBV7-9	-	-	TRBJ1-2	TGTGCCAGCGCCACCAGCACGGGACCTGAGGGTGGCTACACCTTC	CASATSTGPEGGYTF
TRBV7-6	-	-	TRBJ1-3	TGTGCCAGCAGCTTACCCCGATCGGGCTCTGGAAACACCATATATTTT	CASSLPRSGSGNTIYF
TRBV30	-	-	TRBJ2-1	TGTGCCTGGAGTTCGGGCGGCCTCTACAATGAGCAGTTCTTC	CAWSSGGLYNEQFF
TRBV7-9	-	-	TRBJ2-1	TGTGCCAGCAGCTACCCAGGTTACAATGAGCAGTTCTTC	CASSYPGYNEQFF
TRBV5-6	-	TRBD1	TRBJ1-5	TGTGCCAGCAGCTTGTGGGACAGGGAGGCAGTGGATCAGCCCCAGCATTTT	CASSLWDREAVDQPQHF
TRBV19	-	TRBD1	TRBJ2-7	TGTGCCAGTAGTATCACGTGGCAGGGGGCATCCGAGCAGTACTTC	CASSITWQGASEQYF
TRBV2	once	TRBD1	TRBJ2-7	TGTGCCAGCAGTGAAATCGGGACAGGACCCTACGAGCAGTACTTC	CASSEIGTGPYEQYF
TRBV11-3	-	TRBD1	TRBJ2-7	TGTGCCAGCAGCCCGAGACAGGGCTACGAGCAGTACTTC	CASSPRQGYEQYF
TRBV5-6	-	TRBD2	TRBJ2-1	TGTGCCAGCAGCTCCCTAGGACTAGCGGGGGTCAATGAGCAGTTCTTC	CASSSLGLAGVNEQFF
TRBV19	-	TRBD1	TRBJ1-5	TGTGCCAGTAGTATAAGGGGACAGGGAGATAGCAATCAGCCCCAGCATTTT	CASSIRGQGDSNQPQHF
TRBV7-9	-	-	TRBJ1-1	TGTGCCAGCAGCGGTTATGTGAACACTGAAGCTTTCTTT	CASSGYVNTEAFF
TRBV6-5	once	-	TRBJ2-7	TGTGCCAGCAGCCCGGCCGCCTACGAGCAGTACTTC	CASSPAAYEQYF
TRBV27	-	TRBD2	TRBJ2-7	TGTGCCAGCAGTTTATTGGGAGGGCCTAACGAGCAGTACTTC	CASSLLGGPNEQYF
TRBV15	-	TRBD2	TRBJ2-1	TGTGCCACCTATCCGGGACTAGCTATAGGGGATGAGCAGTTCTTC	CATYPGLAIGDEQFF
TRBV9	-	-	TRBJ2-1	TGTGCCAGCAGTGCTGCGAACGAGCAGTTCTTC	CASSAANEQFF
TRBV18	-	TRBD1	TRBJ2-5	TGTGCCAGCTCACCGAGGGACAGGGGCCTAGAAGAGACCCAGTACTTC	CASSPRDRGLEETQYF
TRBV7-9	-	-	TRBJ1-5	TGTGCCAGCAGCTTAGTAGGTCAGGGGTTGGATCAGCCCCAGCATTTT	CASSLVGQGLDQPQHF
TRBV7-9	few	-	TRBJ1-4	TGTGCCAGCAGCCAACTAGAAAAACTGTTTTTT	CASSQLEKLFF
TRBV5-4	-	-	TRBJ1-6	TGTGCCAGCAGCTTGTATTACCGGCAGGAAAATTCACCCCTCCACTTT	CASSLYYRQENSPLHF
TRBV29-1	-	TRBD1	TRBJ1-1	TGCAGCACTGGACAGGCGATGAACACTGAAGCTTTCTTT	CSTGQAMNTEAFF
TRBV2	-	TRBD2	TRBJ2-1	TGTGCCAGCAGTGATGGAATAGCGGGGTCGTATGAGCAGTTCTTC	CASSDGIAGSYEQFF
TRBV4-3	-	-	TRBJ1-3	TGCGCCAGCAGCCAAGATCTCATCGTCTCTGGAAACACCATATATTTT	CASSQDLIVSGNTIYF
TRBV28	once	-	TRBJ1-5	TGTGCCAGCAGTTTATGGGTGGGCGATCAGCCCCAGCATTTT	CASSLWVGDQPQHF
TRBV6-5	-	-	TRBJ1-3	TGTGCCAGCAGTTACTCGGAGGATTCCTCTGGAAACACCATATATTTT	CASSYSEDSSGNTIYF
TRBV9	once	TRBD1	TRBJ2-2	TGTGCCAGCAGCTCATGGACAGGGGGAACCGGGGAGCTGTTTTTT	CASSSWTGGTGELFF
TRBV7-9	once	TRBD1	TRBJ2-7	TGTGCCAGCAGCTCTCGGGCGGGGACAGGCAAAAGCTCCTACGAGCAGTACTTC	CASSSRAGTGKSSYEQYF
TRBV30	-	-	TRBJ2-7	TGTGCCTGGAGTCGGGACACTGCTTCCTACGAGCAGTACTTC	CAWSRDTASYEQYF
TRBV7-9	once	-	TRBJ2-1	TGTGCCAGCAGCCAGACCAGACCCGATGAGCAGTTCTTC	CASSQTRPDEQFF
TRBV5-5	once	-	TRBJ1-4	TGTGCCAGCAGCTTCCCTCCCTCAACTAATGAAAAACTGTTTTTT	CASSFPPSTNEKLFF
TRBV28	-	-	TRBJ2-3	TGTGCCAGCAGTGTAGCCGGCCCGCCCCTAGAAGACAGCACAGATACGCAGTATTTT	CASSVAGPPLEDSTDTQYF
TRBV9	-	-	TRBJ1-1	TGTGCCAGCAGCGGCGGGTTGAGCGCTGAAGCTTTCTTT	CASSGGLSAEAFF
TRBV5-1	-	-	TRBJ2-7	TGCGCCAGCAGCTTGGTATGGGTGGAGGGATCGTCCTACGAGCAGTACTTC	CASSLVWVEGSSYEQYF
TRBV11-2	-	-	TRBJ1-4	TGTGCCAGCAGCTCGGGCATGTTGGAAAAACTGTTTTTT	CASSSGMLEKLFF
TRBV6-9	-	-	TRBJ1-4	TGTGCCAGCAGTCCGTTCGGGGGAACTAATGAAAAACTGTTTTTT	CASSPFGGTNEKLFF
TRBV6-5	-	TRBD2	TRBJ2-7	TGTGCCAGCAGTTACTCTCGGGGGGAATGGTTCGACGAGCAGTACTTC	CASSYSRGEWFDEQYF
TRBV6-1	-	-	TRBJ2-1	TGTGCCAGCAGTGAAATGGATCCTATTAGCTCCTACAATGAGCAGTTCTTC	CASSEMDPISSYNEQFF
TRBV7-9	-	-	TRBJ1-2	TGTGCCAGCAGCTTAGCGGGCAGTCTCTATGGCTACACCTTC	CASSLAGSLYGYTF
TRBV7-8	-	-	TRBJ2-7	TGTGCCAGCAGCTTCACACAGGGTTACGAGCAGTACTTC	CASSFTQGYEQYF
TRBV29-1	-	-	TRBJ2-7	TGCAGCGTTGAAGACGAGAGCGCAACCTACGAGCAGTACTTC	CSVEDESATYEQYF
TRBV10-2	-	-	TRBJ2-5	TGCGCCAGCAGTGAGGTGCGAGGCCCAGGAGAGACCCAGTACTTC	CASSEVRGPGETQYF
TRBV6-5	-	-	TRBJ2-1	TGTGCCAGCAGTTACGATGAGGGAAATGAGCAGTTCTTC	CASSYDEGNEQFF
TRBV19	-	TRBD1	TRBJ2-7	TGTGCCAGTAGTACTATAGGGGGACAGGAGAACTACGAGCAGTACTTC	CASSTIGGQENYEQYF